This TCR beta chain is drawn from a study of cytomegalovirus exposure and HLA in healthy donors. Healthy bone marrow donors supplied every sample. The CDR3 is 14 amino acids. Germline V gene sequence: CDR1 GTSNPN, CDR2 SVGIG (reference sequence). PCR used 60 Vbeta primers and 13 Jbeta primers. Sequenced by immunoSEQ multiplex PCR; TCRdb stores in-frame clones only, minus some. The sample lists some 150,000 clones; roughly 85% were seen once. The sample was PBMCs. The chain uses TRBV30 and TRBJ2-5; D might be TRBD2 (6 bases). The J call may be wrong; the DNA end is better matched by TRBJ2-7. The clonotype comes from a woman in her 30s in good health and CMV-seronegative. The CDR3 loop reads CAWSRASASYEQYF. In nucleotides, the CDR3 is TGTGCCTGGTCCCGGGCTAGCGCCTCCTACGAGCAGTACTTC.